The sequence of this T cell receptor (beta chain) was determined in a study of T cell responses to AZD1222 COVID-19 vaccine. Deletions cut 1 base from V and 3 bases from J, with 9 bases between. The CDR3 extends over 14 amino acids. Germline CDR1 is KGHSH and CDR2 is LQKENI. Measured with immunoSEQ multiplex PCR; TCRdb has only the in-frame clones, and not every one. This sample has about 70,000 clones, with 70% to 90% found just once. The gene calls are TRBV18 and TRBJ1-2, with D perhaps TRBD1 (6 bases). The TCR was taken from an adult who received the AZD1222 COVID-19 vaccine. The specimen comprised peripheral blood, sampled 28 days after the second AZD1222 dose. CDR3 in amino acids: CASSPQRTDYGYTF. CDR3 nucleotides: TGTGCCAGCTCACCACAGCGGACAGACTATGGCTACACCTTC.